Listed below are T cell receptor beta chains from one sample, sequenced in a study of OX40 agonist ivuxolimab in advanced cancers. TCRdb's copy holds only in-frame clones and misses some; the assay was immunoSEQ multiplex PCR. This sample has approximately 94,000 clones, with more than 85% found just once. The sequencing here drew on CD4+ or CD8+ T cells sorted from blood, taken in a trial of the OX40 agonist ivuxolimab. These TCRs come from an adult with an advanced solid tumor such as melanoma, head and neck, liver or kidney cancer. CDR3s include the opening cysteine and the closing phenylalanine or tryptophan. Each record gives: clone size, V gene, J gene, D gene, CDR3 protein, CDR3 DNA. A D gene is named only where the DNA matches it firmly. Only some rows state a clone size, as once, few, many or a class for expanded clones.

size: -
V: TRBV19
J: TRBJ1-4
D: -
CDR3: CASSILTRGKEKLFF
DNA: TGTGCCAGTAGTATATTGACGAGGGGGAAGGAAAAACTGTTTTTT

size: -
V: TRBV7-9
J: TRBJ1-1
D: -
CDR3: CASSFLGEAEAFF
DNA: TGTGCCAGCAGCTTTTTGGGGGAGGCTGAAGCTTTCTTT

size: -
V: TRBV27
J: TRBJ2-1
D: -
CDR3: CASSFRDGNNEQFF
DNA: TGTGCCAGCAGTTTCCGGGACGGGAACAATGAGCAGTTCTTC

size: -
V: TRBV19
J: TRBJ2-7
D: -
CDR3: CASSIAWGSGEQYF
DNA: TGTGCCAGTAGTATAGCTTGGGGCTCGGGCGAGCAGTACTTC

size: once
V: TRBV9
J: TRBJ2-7
D: -
CDR3: CASSVTAGSSYEQYF
DNA: TGTGCCAGCAGCGTAACAGCTGGGAGCTCCTACGAGCAGTACTTC

size: -
V: TRBV29-1
J: TRBJ1-3
D: -
CDR3: CSVVGGPSGNTIYF
DNA: TGCAGCGTAGTCGGGGGCCCCTCTGGAAACACCATATATTTT

size: once
V: TRBV7-9
J: TRBJ1-4
D: -
CDR3: CASSSNAGTVEKLFF
DNA: TGTGCCAGCAGCTCAAATGCCGGGACTGTTGAAAAACTGTTTTTT

size: -
V: TRBV25-1
J: TRBJ2-1
D: -
CDR3: CASSKSWGDSYNEQFF
DNA: TGTGCCAGCTCAAAAAGTTGGGGGGATTCCTACAATGAGCAGTTCTTC

size: -
V: TRBV27
J: TRBJ2-1
D: -
CDR3: CASSLSARQGEVNEQFF
DNA: TGTGCCAGCAGTTTATCAGCCCGTCAGGGGGAGGTCAATGAGCAGTTCTTC

size: -
V: TRBV15
J: TRBJ1-1
D: TRBD1
CDR3: CATSRKQLTGDAEAFF
DNA: TGTGCCACCAGCAGAAAACAGCTGACAGGGGATGCTGAAGCTTTCTTT

size: -
V: TRBV19
J: TRBJ1-4
D: TRBD1
CDR3: CASSIDHPRQGTNEKLFF
DNA: TGTGCCAGTAGTATAGATCACCCCCGACAGGGAACTAATGAAAAACTGTTTTTT

size: -
V: TRBV4-1
J: TRBJ2-7
D: -
CDR3: CASSPGGTTYSYEQYF
DNA: TGCGCCAGCAGCCCCGGCGGGACAACATACTCCTACGAGCAGTACTTC

size: -
V: TRBV9
J: TRBJ2-2
D: TRBD1
CDR3: CASRTGGNTGELFF
DNA: TGTGCCAGCAGGACAGGGGGGAACACCGGGGAGCTGTTTTTT

size: -
V: TRBV19
J: TRBJ1-4
D: -
CDR3: CASSLRPIRYEKLFF
DNA: TGTGCCAGTAGTCTACGACCGATACGATATGAAAAACTGTTTTTT

size: -
V: TRBV5-1
J: TRBJ1-2
D: -
CDR3: CASSLAGGYTF
DNA: TGCGCCAGCAGCTTGGCCGGGGGCTACACCTTC

size: -
V: TRBV4-1
J: TRBJ1-1
D: -
CDR3: CASSQEPDRGTEAFF
DNA: TGCGCCAGCAGCCAAGAACCCGACAGAGGGACTGAAGCTTTCTTT

size: -
V: TRBV11-2
J: TRBJ2-7
D: -
CDR3: CASSGFLTPRAYEQYF
DNA: TGTGCCAGCAGCGGGTTTCTGACACCGCGGGCCTACGAGCAGTACTTC

size: -
V: TRBV29-1
J: TRBJ1-4
D: -
CDR3: CSVPTQQGEKLFF
DNA: TGCAGCGTACCGACACAACAGGGTGAAAAACTGTTTTTT

size: -
V: TRBV27
J: TRBJ2-1
D: -
CDR3: CASSYRTAHNEQFF
DNA: TGTGCCAGCAGTTACCGGACGGCTCACAATGAGCAGTTCTTC

size: few
V: TRBV4-1
J: TRBJ1-1
D: -
CDR3: CASSQDTNTEAFF
DNA: TGCGCCAGCAGCCAAGATACCAACACTGAAGCTTTCTTT

size: -
V: TRBV5-1
J: TRBJ1-4
D: -
CDR3: CASSNDEARREKLFF
DNA: TGCGCCAGCAGCAACGACGAGGCCCGGAGGGAAAAACTGTTTTTT

size: -
V: TRBV9
J: TRBJ1-5
D: -
CDR3: CASSPGGDLQPQHF
DNA: TGTGCCAGCAGCCCGGGGGGGGATCTCCAGCCCCAGCATTTT

size: -
V: TRBV6-5
J: TRBJ1-5
D: -
CDR3: CASSTGTSQPQHF
DNA: TGTGCCAGCAGTACAGGGACCTCTCAGCCCCAGCATTTT

size: -
V: TRBV19
J: TRBJ2-7
D: TRBD1
CDR3: CASSSRDRSIEQYF
DNA: TGTGCCAGTAGTAGTAGGGACAGGTCCATCGAGCAGTACTTC

size: once
V: TRBV19
J: TRBJ1-1
D: -
CDR3: CASTNPRGPNTEAFF
DNA: TGTGCCAGTACCAACCCCAGAGGCCCCAACACTGAAGCTTTCTTT

size: -
V: TRBV30
J: TRBJ1-4
D: TRBD1
CDR3: CAWSAGTDEKLFF
DNA: TGTGCCTGGAGTGCAGGGACAGATGAAAAACTGTTTTTT

size: -
V: TRBV30
J: TRBJ2-6
D: -
CDR3: CAWSLKTRSGANVLTF
DNA: TGTGCCTGGAGTCTAAAAACCCGCTCTGGGGCCAACGTCCTGACTTTC

size: few
V: TRBV30
J: TRBJ1-1
D: -
CDR3: CAWKGHTEAFF
DNA: TGTGCCTGGAAGGGACACACTGAAGCTTTCTTT

size: -
V: TRBV5-1
J: TRBJ2-7
D: TRBD1
CDR3: CASSTGTGGSFSYEQYF
DNA: TGCGCCAGCAGCACCGGGACAGGGGGCTCCTTCTCCTACGAGCAGTACTTC

size: -
V: TRBV6-6
J: TRBJ2-7
D: TRBD2
CDR3: CASSYGGEGLEQYF
DNA: TGTGCCAGCAGTTACGGGGGGGAAGGTCTCGAGCAGTACTTC

size: -
V: TRBV6-5
J: TRBJ1-2
D: -
CDR3: CASSLDGNYGYTF
DNA: TGTGCCAGCAGCCTCGACGGGAACTATGGCTACACCTTC

size: -
V: TRBV6-1
J: TRBJ1-5
D: TRBD1
CDR3: CASSELTGSRTNQPQHF
DNA: TGTGCCAGCAGTGAACTGACAGGGTCTCGTACCAATCAGCCCCAGCATTTT

size: -
V: TRBV11-2
J: TRBJ2-5
D: -
CDR3: CASTEGRGWETQYF
DNA: TGTGCCAGCACCGAGGGAAGGGGGTGGGAGACCCAGTACTTC

size: -
V: TRBV4-3
J: TRBJ1-5
D: -
CDR3: CASSQDWGSQPQHF
DNA: TGCGCCAGCAGCCAAGATTGGGGTAGTCAGCCCCAGCATTTT

size: once
V: TRBV28
J: TRBJ2-3
D: -
CDR3: CASSLVDTQYF
DNA: TGTGCCAGCAGTTTAGTGGATACGCAGTATTTT

size: -
V: TRBV19
J: TRBJ2-7
D: TRBD2
CDR3: CASSPSGVAGEQYF
DNA: TGTGCCAGTAGTCCTAGCGGGGTAGCTGGCGAGCAGTACTTC

size: -
V: TRBV14
J: TRBJ2-7
D: -
CDR3: CASSPLGREQYF
DNA: TGTGCCAGCAGCCCGTTAGGCCGGGAGCAGTACTTC